These T cell receptor beta chains were read from a single sample in a study of T cell responses to AZD1222 COVID-19 vaccine. Profiling relied on immunoSEQ multiplex PCR, and the TCRdb table lists in-frame clones only, not all of them. The sample carries fewer than 110,000 clones, about nine tenths recorded once. The sequencing used peripheral blood, collected on day 0 of AZD1222 vaccination. The receptors stem from an adult in good health. CDR3s include the opening cysteine and the closing phenylalanine or tryptophan.

CDR3	V	J	length
CASTPGEAGVGYNEQFF	TRBV19	TRBJ2-1	17
CASRDRAQGSPLHF	TRBV27	TRBJ1-6	14
CASSPNTGTGGTQYF	TRBV7-3	TRBJ2-3	15
CASSQDHEGPNSPLHF	TRBV4-3	TRBJ1-6	16
CSVKGGTGGSEQYF	TRBV29-1	TRBJ2-7	14
CASSLGDSYNSPLHF	TRBV5-4	TRBJ1-6	15
CASSIASTDTQYF	TRBV19	TRBJ2-3	13
CASSQDPTGTSGTRRETQYF	TRBV3-1/TRBV3-2	TRBJ2-5	20
CASGTEGTEAFF	TRBV5-5	TRBJ1-1	12
CATRLGGTVPGNTIYF	TRBV15	TRBJ1-3	16
CASSDRQGVTEAFF	TRBV6-1	TRBJ1-1	14
CASSNSGRTNEKLFF	TRBV9	TRBJ1-4	15
CASSTNRRGDNQPQHF	TRBV6-2/TRBV6-3	TRBJ1-5	16
CASSDRQGYSYEQYF	TRBV6-1	TRBJ2-7	15
CASSQDGSPNEQFF	TRBV4-3	TRBJ2-1	14
CASSLQGNQPQHF	TRBV12-3/TRBV12-4	TRBJ1-5	13
CASSRGGWETQYF	TRBV12-3/TRBV12-4	TRBJ2-5	13
CASSPGTGKNQPQHF	TRBV18	TRBJ1-5	15
CASLTGDNQPQHF	TRBV30	TRBJ1-5	13
CASSTFGGSETGELFF	TRBV7-2	TRBJ2-2	16